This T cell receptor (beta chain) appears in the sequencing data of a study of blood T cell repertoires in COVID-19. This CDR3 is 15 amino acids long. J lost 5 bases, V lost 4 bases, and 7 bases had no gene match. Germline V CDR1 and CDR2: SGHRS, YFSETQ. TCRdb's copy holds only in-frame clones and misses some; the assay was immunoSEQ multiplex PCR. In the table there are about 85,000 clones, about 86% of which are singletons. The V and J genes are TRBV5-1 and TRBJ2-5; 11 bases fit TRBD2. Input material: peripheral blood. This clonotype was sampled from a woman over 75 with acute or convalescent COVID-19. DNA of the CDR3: TGCGCCAGCAGCGGGCGACTAGCGGGGTCTGAGACCCAGTACTTC. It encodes CASSGRLAGSETQYF.